Below are 3 T cell receptor beta chains sequenced from a single sample in a study of cytomegalovirus exposure and HLA in healthy donors. The study ran its PCR with 60 Vbeta and 13 Jbeta primers. TCRdb's table, derived via immunoSEQ multiplex PCR, lists solely in-frame clones and lacks some. In the table there are 110,000 to 150,000 clones, 75% of which are singletons. Sequenced sample: PBMCs. The receptors were gathered from a man aged 25-45 years in good health and CMV-seronegative.

Notes on this clone: Sequence at one end of the junction differs from germline and may be a read error. The chain carries TRBV30 and TRBJ2-6, with 11 nucleotides matching TRBD2. This CDR3 is 18 amino acids long. CDR1 and CDR2 (germline): GTSNPN, SVGIG (reference sequence). For the CDR3, the DNA is TGTGCCTGGAGGTTACTAGCGGGAGATTATTCTGGGGCCAACGGCCTGACTTTC. This translates into CAWRLLAGDYSGANGLTF.

This clone was observed once. J is TRBJ2-5 and V is TRBV9; 8 bases are shared with TRBD1. V shed 4 bases, J shed 5 bases, and the junction held 10 bases outside the gene matches. Germline CDR1 and CDR2: SGDLS and YYNGEE. CDR3 length: 15 amino acids. The CDR3 reads CASSPRTGIEETQYF. CDR3 in DNA: TGTGCCAGCAGCCCTCGGACAGGGATTGAGGAGACCCAGTACTTC.

This chain joins TRBV7-6 and TRBJ1-4, with a weak D call TRBD1 (6 bases). The germline V and J ends were trimmed by 5 bases and 4 bases, with 14 bases remaining between them. This CDR3 has 15 amino acids. CDR1 and CDR2 from the germline V gene are SGHVS and FNYEAQ. CDR3 nucleotides: TGTGCCAGCAGCGGATACAGGGAGGGTAATGAAAAACTGTTTTTT. The encoded protein is CASSGYREGNEKLFF. The complete variable domain, with remaining parts taken from reference TRBV7-6 and TRBJ1-4, reads GAGVSQSPRYKVTKRGQDVALRCDPISGHVSLYWYRQALGQGPEFLTYFNYEAQQDKSGLPNDRFSAERPEGSISTLTIQRTEQRDSAMYRCASSGYREGNEKLFFGSGTQLSVL.